One T cell receptor (beta chain) is described in this entry. This clone's antigen is unknown. Base qualities were left out, and no much larger clone turns up one base away. The same CDR3 is also encoded by other DNA sequences in this sample. Including the terminal cysteine and phenylalanine, the CDR3 comprises 15 residues. The entry retains the CDR3 DNA only, 45 bases that are in frame from base 1. Per the germline V gene, SGHTA is the CDR1 and FQGNSA is the CDR2. V has 1 base trimmed and J has 6 bases trimmed; junction bases matching no gene number 6. Receptors were amplified or captured by the immunoSEQ multiplex PCR assay. TCRdb holds this immuneACCESS table with in-frame rearrangements only. Some clones are missing; in checked studies, unresolved V genes explain under half, and the rest has no known cause. For this sample the table gives about 120,000 clones, of which more than 65% were detected only once. The ten largest clonotypes hold 5% to 5.5% of the sample.

This sample stems from a study of radiotherapy plus CTLA-4 blockade in lung cancer (dated by TCRdb to 2016 to 2019). For context, the study as a whole: Objective responses occurred in around 20% of enrolled patients, and around 29% achieved disease control.

Overall study outcomes, separate from this receptor: After treatment with radiotherapy and ipilimumab, TCR clones that originated in tumors expanded in peripheral blood. The strongest predictors of response were reported to be early dynamic shifts in blood T cell clones along with a rise in serum interferon-beta following radiation.

In this study, focal radiation therapy paired with CTLA-4 blockade (ipilimumab) was tested in patients who had chemo-refractory metastatic non-small-cell lung cancer. The sequencing used peripheral blood, collected from a patient treated with radiotherapy plus ipilimumab. The TCR originated in a human donor with non-small cell lung cancer who had a partial response to radiotherapy plus ipilimumab. Here the chain combines TRBV7-2 and TRBJ1-5, with TRBD1 identical over 7 junction bases. The bases are TGTGCCAGCAGCTTAGGGCAGGGGGACTTTCAGCCCCAGCATTTT. Its translation reads: CASSLGQGDFQPQHF.